The 30 T cell receptor beta chains below all came from one sample that was sequenced in a study of T cell repertoires in cytomegalovirus infection. No cognate antigen is known for these TCRs. One entry per CDR3 protein results from TCRdb running MiXCR on the reads. The table has about half a million distinct CDR3 sequences, about 42% seen once. The sequences come from cultured PBMCs, collected from culture after CMV antigen stimulation. All receptors come from a human donor in good health (CMV status not recorded). Some clones in this sample may be carry-over from other donors' samples.

This chain joins TRBV28 and TRBJ1-3; D uncertain. Trimming shortened V by 5 bases and J by 3 bases, and 23 bases separated the two germline ends. This CDR3 spans 18 amino acids. Germline V gives CDR1 MDHEN, CDR2 SYDVKM. CDR3 nucleotides: TGTGCCAGCAGTGAACGGTTATATCGGACCGACCATGGAAACACCATATATTTT. Amino acids: CASSERLYRTDHGNTIYF. The full variable domain, in which reference TRBV28 and TRBJ1-3 provide the parts outside the CDR3, is DVKVTQSSRYLVKRTGEKVFLECVQDMDHENMFWYRQDPGLGLRLIYFSYDVKMKEKGDIPEGYSVSREKKERFSLILESASTNQTSMYLCASSERLYRTDHGNTIYFGEGSWLTVV.

The chain is built from TRBV10-3 and TRBJ1-1; TRBD1 aligns across 8 bases. The J segment lost 4 bases and the V segment lost 2 bases, leaving 9 bases of the junction unmatched. Germline V gives CDR1 ENHRY, CDR2 SYGVKD. This CDR3 region has 16 residues. The CDR3 DNA follows: TGTGCCATCAGTGAGCCAGACCCAGGGGGCGGCACTGAAGCTTTCTTT. Its protein product is CAISEPDPGGGTEAFF.

A few counts support this clonotype. J is TRBJ1-3 and V is TRBV11-2; D unresolved. CDR3 length: 16 residues. Germline lookup yields CDR1 SGHAT and CDR2 FQNNGV. V was pared by 3 bases and J by 0 bases, with 12 bases between. In DNA form, the CDR3 reads TGTGCCAGCAGCTTTAGAAGTCTCTTCTCTGGAAACACCATATATTTT. Its protein product is CASSFRSLFSGNTIYF.

The rearrangement uses TRBV7-2 and TRBJ2-5, with D tentatively TRBD2 (6 bases). Trimming pared 2 bases from V and 0 bases from J, leaving 10 bases between. Germline CDR1 is SGHTA and CDR2 is FQGNSA. CDR3 size: 15 residues. CDR3 coding DNA: TGTGCCAGCAGCTTATTCGGGGGTGACCAAGAGACCCAGTACTTC. It yields the protein CASSLFGGDQETQYF.

The rearrangement joins TRBV7-6 to TRBJ2-5; no clear D gene. In germline, CDR1 is SGHVS, CDR2 FNYEAQ. This CDR3 has 13 residues. Trimming took 5 bases from V and 4 from J, leaving 11 bases between them. This chain's CDR3 is CASSAPVTETQYF. In nucleotides, the CDR3 is TGTGCCAGCAGCGCCCCAGTGACAGAGACCCAGTACTTC.

This clonotype has only a few counts. The junction and the germline gene differ at one end; a read error may be behind it. This chain connects TRBV6-1 to TRBJ1-2; no firm D call. Germline values: CDR1 MNHNS, CDR2 SASEGT. This CDR3 has 12 amino acids. The CDR3 here is CASSQANYGYTF. The CDR3 DNA reads TGTGCCAGCAGTCAAGCTAACTATGGCTACACCTTC.

This clonotype has just a few counts. The chain carries TRBV12-3 or TRBV12-4 and TRBJ1-2; D may be TRBD1 (5 bases). The CDR3 extends over 13 amino acids. V dropped 6 bases and J dropped 8 bases, with 16 bases sitting between them. In nucleotides, the CDR3 is TGTGCCAGCAGCGGGGGGTTTAGACAGGGCTACACCTTC. Translated, it gives CASSGGFRQGYTF.

The V gene is TRBV7-2, the J gene TRBJ1-2, with D hard to call. V was shortened by 2 bases and J by 1 base, with 8 bases between the two germline ends. The CDR3 is 14 amino acids. From germline, CDR1 is SGHTA and CDR2 FQGNSA. The CDR3: CASSLNGLNYGYTF. DNA for the CDR3: TGTGCCAGCAGCTTAAACGGGCTTAACTATGGCTACACCTTC.

The CDR3 coding sequence is TGTGCCAGCAAAGGGGGGAACACTGAAGCTTTCTTT. Translation gives CASKGGNTEAFF. V is TRBV6-6 and J is TRBJ1-1, with D tentatively TRBD1 (6 bases). The CDR3 spans 12 residues. V dropped 7 bases and J dropped 1 base, with 7 bases sitting between them. Germline V CDR1 and CDR2: MNHNY, SVGAGI (reference sequence).

The chain employs TRBV6-8 and TRBJ2-1; D remains unclear. Trimming removed 5 bases from V and 2 bases from J, with 7 bases in between. The CDR3 is made up of 13 amino acids. Germline V CDR1 and CDR2: MNHGY, SAAAGT. This chain's CDR3 is CASSPDPYNEQFF. In DNA form, the CDR3 reads TGTGCCAGCAGTCCCGACCCCTACAATGAGCAGTTCTTC.

The rearrangement links TRBV5-6 to TRBJ1-5; D not certain. The V end lost 1 base, the J end lost 3 bases, and 8 bases lay between the germline ends. The CDR3 totals 14 residues. Germline V gives CDR1 SGHDT, CDR2 YYEEEE. The CDR3 protein is CASSLWPDNQPQHF. The CDR3 DNA reads as TGTGCCAGCAGCTTGTGGCCGGACAATCAGCCCCAGCATTTT.

The chain carries TRBV2 and TRBJ2-5; TRBD2 agrees at 9 bases. Germline lookup yields CDR1 SNHLY and CDR2 FYNNEI. This CDR3 contains 15 residues. V was clipped by 7 bases and J by 3 bases; unmatched bases: 9. CDR3 loop: CASTLLAGSKETQYF. The CDR3, as DNA: TGTGCCAGCACCCTACTAGCGGGTTCAAAAGAGACCCAGTACTTC.

The rearrangement joins TRBV6-2 or TRBV6-3 to TRBJ2-1; D not certain. The CDR3 has 15 amino acids. V was pared by 6 bases and J by 1 base, with 13 bases between. CDR1 is MNHEY, CDR2 SVGEGT, per germline. DNA of the CDR3: TGTGCCAGCAGCGATGGGTCTACATCCTACAATGAGCAGTTCTTC. It codes for CASSDGSTSYNEQFF.

The chain is built from TRBV2 and TRBJ2-3, with TRBD1 identical over 9 bases. V lost 7 bases to trimming and J lost 4 bases; unmatched junction nucleotides: 30. This CDR3 contains 22 residues. Germline-derived CDR1 and CDR2 are SNHLY and FYNNEI. DNA of the CDR3: TGTGCCAGCACCCCCCCCCCACAGGGGGCGCGTAGGGGCGCGGTACGAGCAGATACGCAGTATTTT. Encoded protein: CASTPPPQGARRGAVRADTQYF.

This clonotype has more than one count but fewer than ten. The chain links TRBV12-3 or TRBV12-4 to TRBJ1-2; 7 bases are shared with TRBD1. This CDR3 has 14 amino acids. J gave up 7 bases and V 2 bases, and 7 bases lay outside the gene matches. CDR3 in amino acids: CASSLQGGSGGYTF. The CDR3 DNA reads TGTGCCAGCAGTTTACAGGGGGGGTCTGGTGGCTACACCTTC.

This clonotype was seen many times. The rearrangement links TRBV7-2 to TRBJ2-2, with a tentative D call TRBD1 (5 bases). CDR1 SGHTA and CDR2 FQGNSA come from the germline V gene. V was trimmed by 5 bases and J by 10 bases, leaving 20 bases between them. CDR3 length equals 15 residues. The CDR3 coding sequence is TGTGCCAGCAGCCGATGGGGCGGCTCGCTGGAGGAGCTGTTTTTT. Protein product: CASSRWGGSLEELFF.

The chain couples TRBV6-6 to TRBJ1-4; TRBD1 is a possible D gene (6 bases). Trimming cost V 5 bases and J 8 bases, with 15 bases left between them. Germline V gene data show CDR1 as MNHNY and CDR2 as SVGAGI (reference sequence). The CDR3 length is 14 residues. The CDR3 DNA sequence: TGTGCCAGCAGTCTCACAGGGAGGTCCGAAAAACTGTTTTTT. Protein product: CASSLTGRSEKLFF.

This clonotype appeared a single time. One junction end does not reproduce the germline sequence, and a read error may be involved. The chain is built from TRBV5-3 and TRBJ2-5, with D possibly TRBD1 on 5 matching bases. TRBV5-3 is recorded as an ORF, its role being uncertain. This CDR3 has 14 residues. The CDR3 loop reads CASSLFQGGETQYF. CDR3 nucleotides: TGTGCCAGCAGCTTGTTCCAGGGTGGGGAGACCCAGTACTTC.

The genes are TRBV4-1 and TRBJ2-1; 8 nucleotides align to TRBD1. The germline V gene has CDR1 MGHRA and CDR2 YSYEKL. The CDR3 has 13 amino acids. V dropped 7 bases and J dropped 9; count of bases not matched to a gene: 8. CDR3 residues: CASKRTGIGEQFF. The CDR3 DNA sequence: TGCGCCAGCAAGCGGACAGGGATCGGTGAGCAGTTCTTC.

This sequence joins TRBV5-1 and TRBJ2-1; 7 positions agree with TRBD2. The V segment lost 1 base and the J segment 8 bases; nucleotides outside the gene matches: 12. Germline assignment: CDR1 SGHRS and CDR2 YFSETQ. CDR3 size: 16 residues. The CDR3 is CASSLKRGVKKDEQFF. DNA of the CDR3: TGCGCCAGCAGCTTGAAACGGGGGGTTAAAAAGGATGAGCAGTTCTTC.

This sequence joins TRBV6-1 and TRBJ2-1; 7 bases agree with TRBD1. This CDR3 has 15 amino acids. Germline trimming cut 2 bases from V and 2 bases from J; bases unmatched to any gene: 3. Germline lookup yields CDR1 MNHNS and CDR2 SASEGT. The CDR3 bases are TGTGCCAGCAGTGAAACCAGGGGGACCTACAATGAGCAGTTCTTC. Its translation is CASSETRGTYNEQFF.

This chain uses TRBV12-3 or TRBV12-4 with TRBJ2-5; 7 positions agree with TRBD1. The CDR3 runs 13 residues. V lost 4 bases, J lost 4 bases, and 3 bases stayed unmatched. The CDR3 DNA reads TGTGCCAGCAGTTCCTACAGGGGAGAGACCCAGTACTTC. The encoded protein is CASSSYRGETQYF.

The gene calls are TRBV15 and TRBJ2-5; no clear D. Germline loops: CDR1 LNHNV, CDR2 YYDKDF (reference sequence). The CDR3 runs 13 residues. V was cut by 0 bases and J by 5 bases, with 7 bases left in between. The DNA for the CDR3 is TGTGCCACCAGCAGAGATACCCAGGAGACCCAGTACTTC. Encoded protein: CATSRDTQETQYF. Drawing the rest from reference TRBV15 and TRBJ2-5, the complete variable domain is DAMVIQNPRYQVTQFGKPVTLSCSQTLNHNVMYWYQQKSSQAPKLLFHYYDKDFNNEADTPDNFQSRRPNTSFCFLDIRSPGLGDTAMYLCATSRDTQETQYFGPGTRLLVL.

The chain recombines TRBV7-8 with TRBJ2-5, with unresolved D. The CDR3 is 12 residues long. V was trimmed by 1 base and J by 10 bases, leaving 10 bases between them. Per the germline V gene, CDR1 is SGHVS and CDR2 is FQNEAQ. The CDR3 nucleotides are TGTGCCAGCAGCTTAGAGAAAGATAACCAGTACTTC. Translation: CASSLEKDNQYF.

The chain uses TRBV7-9 and TRBJ2-7; 8 bases agree with TRBD2. After removal of 3 bases from V and 6 bases from J, the junction contained 4 bases not matched to a gene. This CDR3 is built from 13 residues. The germline V gene has CDR1 SEHNR and CDR2 FQNEAQ (reference sequence). The DNA for the CDR3 is TGTGCCAGCAGCTTTCCCGGGAGGGGCGAGCAGTACTTC. It codes for CASSFPGRGEQYF.

This clonotype has a handful of counts. The V gene is TRBV24-1, the J gene TRBJ2-3, with D hard to call. The CDR3 is 14 amino acids. V was cut by 0 bases and J by 4 bases, with 7 bases left in between. CDR1 and CDR2 from the germline V gene are KGHDR and SFDVKD. Written as DNA, the CDR3 is TGTGCCACCAGTGATTTGCGGTTTGCAGATACGCAGTATTTT. It codes for CATSDLRFADTQYF.

This sequence joins TRBV6-2 or TRBV6-3 and TRBJ2-1; 7 nucleotides match TRBD2. This CDR3 is 17 amino acids long. Germline assignment: CDR1 MNHEY and CDR2 SVGEGT. CDR3: CATSTWGGTNSYNEQFF. CDR3 sequence (DNA): TGTGCGACCAGCACCTGGGGAGGGACTAACAGCTACAATGAGCAGTTCTTC.

The chain employs TRBV29-1 and TRBJ1-2, with TRBD1 as a possible D gene (5 bases). V was pared by 5 bases and J by 1 base, with 8 bases between. The CDR3 is 12 amino acids. Per the germline V gene, CDR1 is SQVTM and CDR2 is ANQGSEA. In nucleotides, the CDR3 is TGCAGCGTTCCGACAGTTAACTATGGCTACACCTTC. Amino acids: CSVPTVNYGYTF.

The chain recombines TRBV4-1 with TRBJ2-7; TRBD2 is a possible D gene (5 bases). This CDR3 has 19 residues. From germline, CDR1 is MGHRA and CDR2 YSYEKL. Trimming pared 0 bases from V and 2 bases from J, leaving 23 bases between. The CDR3 nucleotides are TGCGCCAGCAGCCAAGATGGTGACTTCATCCGGACTCAGACCTACGAGCAGTACTTC. It encodes CASSQDGDFIRTQTYEQYF.

The chain recombines TRBV6-2 or TRBV6-3 with TRBJ2-1; TRBD2 agrees at 12 bases. The J segment lost 2 bases and the V segment lost 0 bases, leaving 8 bases of the junction unmatched. Germline values: CDR1 MNHEY, CDR2 SVGEGT. The CDR3 runs 19 residues. CDR3 loop: CASSYSRLAGGPTYNEQFF. The CDR3 region has the DNA TGTGCCAGCAGTTACTCGAGGCTAGCGGGAGGGCCTACCTACAATGAGCAGTTCTTC.